These T cell receptor beta chains were read from a single sample in a study of blood T cell repertoires in COVID-19. Profiling relied on immunoSEQ multiplex PCR, and the TCRdb table lists in-frame clones only, not all of them. The sample contains some 190,000 clones, roughly 80% of which appear only once. The sequenced sample consisted of peripheral blood. The receptors were gathered from a man in his 60s with acute or convalescent COVID-19. CDR3s leave out the opening cysteine and the closing phenylalanine or tryptophan.

v_call cdr3_aa
TRBV2 ASSVQGGLNTEAF
TRBV7-9 ASSLEGNNEQY
TRBV4-1 ASSQDSGGRGAF
TRBV7-7 ASSPTDLNEQY
TRBV28 ASSLWSLSQPQH
TRBV2 ASSFADTQY
TRBV19 ASREVDGSNQPQH
TRBV11-2 ASSLPQGGGTDTQY
TRBV9 ASSLHGEPRVSPLH
TRBV25-1 ASSERGDTQY
TRBV6-9 ASSYKGARAQETQY
TRBV9 ASSVVRGPYNEQF
TRBV6-5 ASSWAQGSNEKLF
TRBV12-5 ASGLTPPLLAGGLVSYNEQF
TRBV6-5 ASSSEPGNGEQY
TRBV9 ASSETTGREETQY
TRBV11-2 ASSFFPGDPEAF
TRBV5-4 ASSTGGYGYT
TRBV23-1 ASSLKGLAGTYEQY
TRBV2 ASRAPSYDEQY
TRBV9 ASSGAGVQETQY
TRBV10-1 ASSAGAGGGNEQF
TRBV19 ASSKFPGYTEAF
TRBV7-9 ASSSPDGIHTGELF
TRBV28 ASSFGRERGNQPQH
TRBV19 ASSIFSGRFNEQY
TRBV18 ASSPVRQDNSPLH
TRBV6-1 ASSGGQAVGGTDTQY
TRBV5-4 ASSLATSGNNEQF
TRBV5-4 ASSLVSSGGFATDTQY
TRBV12-3/TRBV12-4 ASSTGLGSPLH
TRBV27 ASSSPDNNEKLF
TRBV10-3 AISESGGAFLIQSTNYGYT
TRBV9 ASSVGQGNNEQF
TRBV13 ASSPRTAPTGELF
TRBV6-5 ASSYSWTGDHQPQH
TRBV21-1 ASSKAGTPYSNQPQH
TRBV5-1 ASRTNVGAGDTEAF
TRBV7-2 ASSLSSPYNEQF
TRBV5-1 ASSSGQGRAETQY
TRBV7-6 ASRNPLGQGETGELF
TRBV25-1 ASSSTGEREQY
TRBV5-4 ASSLGGREDGNQPQH
TRBV2 ASSDQGQGYEQY
TRBV30 AWSVSADQPQH
TRBV5-1 ASGSTGNYGYT
TRBV4-2 ASSQGSGGHPGELF
TRBV6-5 ASSYPQQGTEQY
TRBV24-1 ATSDAYKNEQF
TRBV9 ASSPQGQGRSGANVLT
TRBV27 ASSFRTGVQPQH